What follows are 19 T cell receptor beta chains derived from one specimen sequenced in a study of T cell changes during pregnancy in multiple sclerosis. Assay: immunoSEQ multiplex PCR; the TCRdb copy retains only in-frame clones and omits some. The table lists about 93,000 clones, around 92% of them singletons, with about 2% in the top ten. Sequencing used peripheral blood, obtained after pregnancy. The receptors derive from a female donor with multiple sclerosis, enrolled in a pregnancy study.

The chain has TRBV5-4 and TRBJ2-7; TRBD2 matches at 8 bases. The CDR3 covers 16 residues. Germline V gene data show CDR1 as SGHNT and CDR2 as YYREEE (reference sequence). V gave up 3 bases and J gave up 3 bases; unmatched junction bases: 11. CDR3 DNA sequence: TGTGCCAGCAGCTCTCGGTCGAGAGCGGGAGACTACGAGCAGTACTTC. It specifies CASSSRSRAGDYEQYF. The full variable domain, its missing parts supplied by reference TRBV5-4 and TRBJ2-7, is ETGVTQSPTHLIKTRGQQVTLRCSSQSGHNTVSWYQQALGQGPQFIFQYYREEENGRGNFPPRFSGLQFPNYSSELNVNALELDDSALYLCASSSRSRAGDYEQYFGPGTRLTVT.

This clone has just one count. This chain joins TRBV7-9 and TRBJ1-2; the D gene is possibly TRBD1 (5 bases). From germline, CDR1 is SEHNR and CDR2 FQNEAQ (reference sequence). This CDR3 contains 13 residues. With 1 base removed from V and 3 bases from J, the gap between germline ends came to 6 bases. The DNA of the CDR3 is TGTGCCAGCAGCTTAGGCAGGGACTATGGCTACACCTTC. Translated, it gives CASSLGRDYGYTF.

The V gene is TRBV19, the J gene TRBJ1-2; 10 nucleotides agree with TRBD1. CDR1 is LNHDA and CDR2 is SQIVND in the germline V gene (reference sequence). Unmatched junction bases numbered 11, after V lost 8 bases and J lost 8 bases. The CDR3 is 14 amino acids. The chain's CDR3 is CASRRQGAYVGYTF. CDR3 nucleotide sequence: TGTGCCAGTCGGCGACAGGGGGCATATGTGGGCTACACCTTC.

The CDR3 here is CARGLAYEQYF. The CDR3 DNA is TGTGCTAGGGGACTTGCCTACGAGCAGTACTTC. This chain joins TRBV30 and TRBJ2-7; D is possibly TRBD2 (6 bases). The CDR3 has 11 residues. Germline V gene data show CDR1 as GTSNPN and CDR2 as SVGIG (reference sequence). Drawing the rest from reference TRBV30 and TRBJ2-7, the complete variable domain is SQTIHQWPATLVQPVGSPLSLECTVEGTSNPNLYWYRQAAGRGLQLLFYSVGIGQISSEVPQNLSASRPQDRQFILSSKKLLLSDSGFYLCARGLAYEQYFGPGTRLTVT.

V is TRBV5-5 and J is TRBJ2-7; D might be TRBD2 (6 bases). The CDR3 is made up of 15 amino acids. The V gene lost 1 base and the J gene lost 6 bases, with 17 bases spanning the gap. Per germline, CDR1 SGHKS and CDR2 YYEKEE (reference sequence). The CDR3 region has the DNA TGTGCCAGCAGCTTGTGGGATAGGAGGGCTGCCGAGCAGTACTTC. This codes for CASSLWDRRAAEQYF. The whole variable domain, filled in from reference TRBV5-5 and TRBJ2-7, reads DAGVTQSPTHLIKTRGQQVTLRCSPISGHKSVSWYQQVLGQGPQFIFQYYEKEERGRGNFPDRFSARQFPNYSSELNVNALLLGDSALYLCASSLWDRRAAEQYFGPGTRLTVT.

The chain links TRBV7-8 to TRBJ2-1, with 7 nucleotides matching TRBD2. The CDR3 covers 14 residues. V trimming: 5 bases; J trimming: 12 bases; junction bases outside the gene matches: 13. In germline, CDR1 is SGHVS, CDR2 FQNEAQ. DNA for the CDR3: TGTGCCAGCAGCCAACAAGCGTCTAGCGGCAGGCAGTTCTTC. This encodes CASSQQASSGRQFF.

The gene calls are TRBV12-5 and TRBJ1-1, with a weak D call TRBD1 (6 bases). With 3 bases removed from V and 2 bases from J, the gap between germline ends came to 19 bases. The germline V gene encodes CDR1 LGHNT and CDR2 FRNRAP. The CDR3 is made up of 17 amino acids. The CDR3 is CASGFRTGTPNNTEAFF. The CDR3 coding sequence is TGTGCTAGTGGTTTCCGAACCGGGACACCCAACAACACTGAAGCTTTCTTT.

J is TRBJ2-3 and V is TRBV29-1; TRBD2 is a possible D gene (6 bases). CDR1 is SQVTM, CDR2 ANQGSEA, per germline. Trimming took 3 bases from V and 4 from J, leaving 11 bases between them. This CDR3 has 13 residues. CDR3 region: CSVDDGRADTQYF. CDR3 bases: TGCAGCGTTGATGACGGGAGAGCAGATACGCAGTATTTT.

The chain joins TRBV2 to TRBJ1-1, with no clear D. The germline V gene encodes CDR1 SNHLY and CDR2 FYNNEI. The V end lost 3 bases, the J end lost 4 bases, and 21 bases lay between the germline ends. The CDR3 is made up of 17 amino acids. This chain's CDR3 is CASSDLSLPASPTEAFF. The CDR3 DNA sequence: TGTGCCAGCAGTGACCTTAGCCTCCCCGCGTCTCCCACTGAAGCTTTCTTT.

This chain joins TRBV4-2 and TRBJ1-2; D gene uncertain. The CDR3 is made up of 16 amino acids. CDR1 LGHNA and CDR2 YNFKEQ come from the germline V gene. The V end was cut by 0 bases, the J end by 2 bases, with 13 bases between. The CDR3 DNA sequence: TGTGCCAGCAGCCAAGACCCTGGCAGGCAGAACTATGGCTACACCTTC. Protein sequence: CASSQDPGRQNYGYTF.

This clone occurred once. The chain is built from TRBV27 and TRBJ1-3; no clear D gene. Per germline, CDR1 MNHEY and CDR2 SMNVEV (reference sequence). This CDR3 spans 14 amino acids. The V gene lost 6 bases and the J gene lost 8 bases, with 17 bases spanning the gap. CDR3 coding DNA: TGTGCCAGCAGGTGGACTTATCAAACGGACACCATATATTTT. This sequence encodes CASRWTYQTDTIYF.

The chain links TRBV2 to TRBJ2-1; 16 nucleotides match TRBD2. CDR3 length: 16 amino acids. Trimming took 1 base from V and 10 from J; bases not matched to a gene: 4. Germline assignment: CDR1 SNHLY and CDR2 FYNNEI. The CDR3 region has the DNA TGTGCCAGCAGTGAAGGGGGGACTAGCGGGAGGGCCGAGCAGTTCTTC. Translation gives CASSEGGTSGRAEQFF.

The rearrangement uses TRBV19 and TRBJ2-3; the match to TRBD2 covers 11 bases. The trim removed 3 bases at V and 2 bases at J, leaving 7 bases unmatched. The CDR3 contains 17 residues. CDR1 and CDR2 (germline): LNHDA, SQIVND (reference sequence). The CDR3 nucleotides read TGTGCCAGTAGTATGTCTAGCGGGAGGACCCTCACAGATACGCAGTATTTT. This codes for CASSMSSGRTLTDTQYF.

The chain joins TRBV19 to TRBJ1-5; 8 bases fit TRBD1. After removal of 5 bases from V and 1 base from J, the junction contained 7 bases not matched to a gene. The germline CDR1 and CDR2 sequences are LNHDA and SQIVND (reference sequence). This CDR3 spans 16 amino acids. The CDR3 sequence is CASSPLDRGSNQPQHF. CDR3 sequence (DNA): TGTGCCAGTAGTCCCCTCGACAGGGGCAGCAATCAGCCCCAGCATTTT.

CDR3 sequence: CASDRGATEAFF. DNA of the CDR3: TGTGCCTCCGACAGGGGTGCGACTGAAGCTTTCTTT. The gene calls are TRBV30 and TRBJ1-1; 8 bases match TRBD1. Germline CDR1 is GTSNPN and CDR2 is SVGIG (reference sequence). With V trimmed by 7 bases and J by 5 bases, 6 bases remained unmatched. The CDR3 is 12 residues long.

This clone was found once. This chain joins TRBV18 and TRBJ1-6; D is unresolved. This CDR3 comprises 15 residues. Germline CDR1 reads KGHSH; CDR2 reads LQKENI. The V and J ends lost 1 base and 6 bases respectively, with 10 bases between them. The CDR3 here is CASSPRQVPNSPLHF. CDR3 DNA: TGTGCCAGCTCACCACGGCAGGTCCCTAATTCACCCCTCCACTTT.

The chain employs TRBV7-9 and TRBJ1-1; 8 bases line up with TRBD1. V shed 7 bases, J shed 4 bases, and the junction held 11 bases outside the gene matches. In germline, CDR1 is SEHNR, CDR2 FQNEAQ (reference sequence). The CDR3 is made up of 15 amino acids. The DNA of the CDR3 is TGTGCCAGCACCCCCACAGGGGGAATTGGCACTGAAGCTTTCTTT. Amino acid sequence: CASTPTGGIGTEAFF. Based on the CDR3 plus reference TRBV7-9 and TRBJ1-1, the full variable domain is DTGVSQNPRHKITKRGQNVTFRCDPISEHNRLYWYRQTLGQGPEFLTYFQNEAQLEKSRLLSDRFSAERPKGSFSTLEIQRTEQGDSAMYLCASTPTGGIGTEAFFGQGTRLTVV.

V usage is TRBV10-3 and J usage is TRBJ2-2; TRBD1 agrees at 7 bases. The CDR3 totals 16 residues. Germline-derived CDR1 and CDR2 are ENHRY and SYGVKD. V lost 2 bases to trimming and J lost 7 bases; unmatched junction nucleotides: 10. The CDR3 nucleotides read TGTGCCATCAGTGAGGCTCCCAGAAGGGGGCACGGGGAGCTGTTTTTT. This codes for CAISEAPRRGHGELFF.

J is TRBJ1-6 and V is TRBV9; tentatively, D is TRBD1 (5 bases). CDR3 length: 14 residues. V was trimmed by 0 bases and J by 8 bases, leaving 9 bases between them. The germline V gene encodes CDR1 SGDLS and CDR2 YYNGEE. CDR3 nucleotides: TGTGCCAGCAGCGTAGTCGGCAGGGATTCACCCCTCCACTTT. Translation: CASSVVGRDSPLHF.